This T cell receptor beta chain came from a study of PD-1 blockade in classical Hodgkin lymphoma. Time point reported: cycle 4 day 1 (C4D1), after less than seven weeks of nivolumab. All patients relapsed after autologous stem cell transplantation, and brentuximab vedotin exposure varied. The assay was immunoSEQ multiplex PCR, and TCRdb's table has in-frame clones only and misses some. The table lists roughly 100,000 clones, around 90% of them singletons. The V end lost 4 bases, the J end lost 2 bases, and 11 bases lay between the germline ends. CDR1 and CDR2 (germline): MNHEY, SVGAGI. CDR3 size: 14 residues.

V usage is TRBV6-5 and J usage is TRBJ1-1; possibly TRBD1 for D (6 bases). Sequencing was performed on peripheral blood mononuclear cells (PBMCs), taken before the fourth cycle of nivolumab. The source of this sequence is a human donor with classical Hodgkin lymphoma. CDR3 DNA sequence: TGTGCCAGCAGTTCCGCGGACAGTAACACTGAAGCTTTCTTT. It is translated as CASSSADSNTEAFF.